The sequence of this T cell receptor beta chain was determined in a study of cytomegalovirus exposure and HLA in healthy donors. The study, taken as a whole, reports: Investigators reported under 200 TCR beta chains as tied to cytomegalovirus.

Note on this clone: The antigen remains unidentified.

Primers for the PCR totalled 60 Vbeta and 13 Jbeta. TCRdb's copy holds only in-frame clones and misses some; the assay was immunoSEQ multiplex PCR. The sample includes 120,000 or so clones, over 70% of them seen just once. V was shortened by 3 bases and J by 2 bases, with 11 bases between the two germline ends. There are 14 residues in the CDR3. Looked up from germline, CDR1 is SGHAT and CDR2 is FQNNGV. The specimen was PBMCs. This clonotype was obtained from a man aged 40-49 years in good health and CMV-seropositive. The chain uses TRBV11-2 and TRBJ2-7; D call uncertain. The chain's CDR3 is CASSLSRVPYEQYF. For the CDR3, the DNA is TGTGCCAGCAGCTTGTCTCGGGTCCCCTACGAGCAGTACTTC.